These 21 T cell receptor beta chains share one sample of origin, sequenced in a study of post-analysis software for immune sequencing data. The library was made from cDNA and included unique molecular identifiers. MiXCR was run by TCRdb on the PCR reads, yielding one entry per CDR3 protein. The sample includes roughly 800,000 distinct CDR3 sequences, about 43% seen only once; the top ten take over 4.5%. The antigens of these receptors remain unknown. Study conclusions and caveats: Patients carried five TRBV segments more frequently than controls did, and TRBV5-6, TRBV5-1 and TRBV20-1 were among them.

Sequencing was carried out using blood. Receptor source: a girl between 10 and 17 years old with multiple sclerosis.

The rearrangement joins TRBV20-1 to TRBJ1-5, with D uncertain. The germline V gene encodes CDR1 DFQATT and CDR2 SNEGSKA (reference sequence). Trimming shortened V by 3 bases and J by 4 bases, and 10 bases separated the two germline ends. The CDR3 has 13 residues. CDR3 coding DNA: TGCAGTGCTAGCCTTCCGGGAAATCAGCCCCAGCATTTT. Translated: CSASLPGNQPQHF.

This clonotype appeared a few times. V gene TRBV28 combines with J gene TRBJ1-2, with TRBD1 as a possible D gene (5 bases). V was trimmed by 5 bases and J by 4 bases, leaving 14 bases between them. Germline CDR1 reads MDHEN; CDR2 reads SYDVKM. This CDR3 has 14 residues. The CDR3 coding sequence is TGTGCCAGCAGTCCGACAGAAACCTTCTATGGCTACACCTTC. Its translation: CASSPTETFYGYTF.

The V call is TRBV27, the J call TRBJ2-7; weak D call: TRBD1 (5 bases). The CDR3 extends over 14 amino acids. Germline loops: CDR1 MNHEY, CDR2 SMNVEV (reference sequence). V was pared by 6 bases and J by 2 bases, with 14 bases between. CDR3 sequence reads: CASRDPDRAYEQYF. The CDR3 DNA reads as TGTGCCAGCAGAGATCCCGACAGAGCCTACGAGCAGTACTTC.

This clonotype was observed a single time. V gene TRBV20-1 combines with J gene TRBJ2-4, with 10 nucleotides matching TRBD1. The J segment lost 2 bases and the V segment lost 4 bases, leaving 2 bases of the junction unmatched. Germline CDR1 reads DFQATT; CDR2 reads SNEGSKA (reference sequence). The CDR3 consists of 14 residues. The CDR3 nucleotides read TGCAGTGCTAAGGGACAGGGGACCAAAAACATTCAGTACTTC. Translation gives CSAKGQGTKNIQYF.

This clonotype was seen once. This chain connects TRBV12-5 to TRBJ1-2; the match to TRBD1 covers 11 bases. The length of the CDR3 is 14 residues. The ends lost 6 bases at V and 4 bases at J; junction bases unmatched: 4. CDR1 and CDR2 (germline): LGHNT, FRNRAP. CDR3 in DNA: TGTGCTAGTGGAGGGGGACAGGGGGGCTATGGCTACACCTTC. Encoded protein: CASGGGQGGYGYTF.

The V gene is TRBV9, the J gene TRBJ2-6; D ambiguous. Germline V CDR1 and CDR2: SGDLS, YYNGEE. The CDR3 is 18 amino acids. V lost 1 base and J lost 2, with 16 bases in between. CDR3 in amino acids: CASSVRVGSTTGANVLTF. DNA of the CDR3: TGTGCCAGCAGCGTACGGGTCGGCAGCACTACTGGGGCCAACGTCCTGACTTTC.

V usage is TRBV7-9 and J usage is TRBJ2-1; D remains unclear. Trimming pared 5 bases from V and 2 bases from J, leaving 13 bases between. Germline V gives CDR1 SEHNR, CDR2 FQNEAQ (reference sequence). This CDR3 spans 15 amino acids. The CDR3 sequence is CASSPGRSPYNEQFF. CDR3 nucleotide sequence: TGTGCCAGCAGCCCCGGCAGGAGCCCCTACAATGAGCAGTTCTTC.

In its sample, this clonotype was seen a few times. V gene TRBV20-1 combines with J gene TRBJ2-3; D call uncertain. The germline gives CDR1 DFQATT, CDR2 SNEGSKA (reference sequence). Trimming removed 0 bases at V and 5 bases at J, with 9 bases between. This CDR3 region has 13 residues. The CDR3, as DNA: TGCAGTGCTAGAGATGTTGTACGAGATACGCAGTATTTT. Residues: CSARDVVRDTQYF.

The chain employs TRBV24-1 and TRBJ2-1; TRBD2 matches at 10 bases. This CDR3 region has 16 residues. Germline V gene sequence: CDR1 KGHDR, CDR2 SFDVKD. Trimming at V came to 4 bases and at J to 7 bases, leaving 9 bases not matched to a gene. The DNA for the CDR3 is TGTGCCACCAGTGACCGGGGGAGCGGGAGGGCAAATGAGCAGTTCTTC. Translation: CATSDRGSGRANEQFF.

This clonotype was recorded a few times. V is TRBV12-3 or TRBV12-4 and J is TRBJ1-5; TRBD1 matches 7 bases. This CDR3 spans 15 amino acids. V was pared by 0 bases and J by 3 bases, with 2 bases of the junction left unmatched. Here the CDR3 reads CASSLADRFNQPQHF. CDR3 bases: TGTGCCAGCAGTTTAGCGGACAGGTTCAATCAGCCCCAGCATTTT.

The chain uses TRBV12-3 or TRBV12-4 and TRBJ2-1, with a tentative D call TRBD2 (5 bases). The V and J ends lost 10 bases and 5 bases respectively, with 18 bases between them. There are 14 residues in the CDR3. In nucleotides, the CDR3 is TGTGCCACCGGTTTACTCCTAGCCGACAATGAGCAGTTCTTC. The encoded protein is CATGLLLADNEQFF.

This clonotype showed up just a few times. J is TRBJ2-3 and V is TRBV15, with no clear D. Germline CDR1 LNHNV, CDR2 YYDKDF (reference sequence). The V end was cut by 0 bases, the J end by 6 bases, with 19 bases between. This CDR3 has 17 amino acids. The CDR3 sequence: CATSRDLFLDTVDTQYF. CDR3 bases: TGTGCCACCAGCAGAGATCTTTTCCTAGATACTGTGGATACGCAGTATTTT.

The genes are TRBV15 and TRBJ2-1, with TRBD2 matching 11 bases. V dropped 1 base and J dropped 4; count of bases not matched to a gene: 3. The CDR3 totals 16 residues. Germline V gene lookup returns CDR1 LNHNV and CDR2 YYDKDF (reference sequence). The CDR3 spells CATSRGTSGGYNEQFF. The CDR3 nucleotides are TGTGCCACCAGCAGAGGCACTAGCGGGGGTTACAATGAGCAGTTCTTC.

The genes are TRBV5-5 and TRBJ2-4; 7 bases map to TRBD2. The assigned J gene may be wrong: the sequence end matches TRBJ2-7 better. Germline V gene lookup returns CDR1 SGHKS and CDR2 YYEKEE (reference sequence). The CDR3 is 15 amino acids. The CDR3 reads CASSGWRESRYEQYF. The CDR3 DNA is TGTGCCAGCAGTGGTTGGCGGGAGAGCCGCTACGAGCAGTACTTC.

The chain couples TRBV7-8 to TRBJ2-1; 7 bases are a match to TRBD1. Germline assignment: CDR1 SGHVS and CDR2 FQNEAQ. Losses at the gene ends were 4 bases for V and 2 bases for J; bases not matched to a gene: 5. CDR3 size: 15 residues. The CDR3 reads CASSSRQGPYNEQFF. The CDR3 nucleotides are TGTGCCAGCAGCTCCCGACAGGGTCCCTACAATGAGCAGTTCTTC.

This sequence joins TRBV20-1 and TRBJ1-2; tentative D call: TRBD1 (5 bases). Germline V gene sequence: CDR1 DFQATT, CDR2 SNEGSKA (reference sequence). Trimming shortened V by 6 bases and J by 8 bases, and 22 bases separated the two germline ends. The CDR3 contains 14 residues. In nucleotides, the CDR3 is TGCAGTGCAGAGCCCCAGGGCTGGATCGGCGGCTACACCTTC. Amino acids: CSAEPQGWIGGYTF.

This clonotype has at least ten counts. This chain links TRBV5-1 with TRBJ2-7, with D maybe TRBD1 (5 bases). In germline, CDR1 is SGHRS, CDR2 YFSETQ. V was cut by 4 bases and J by 2 bases, with 13 bases left in between. The CDR3 runs 14 residues. The DNA of the CDR3 is TGCGCCAGCAGCCCGCAGGGCCAAACCTACGAGCAGTACTTC. This encodes CASSPQGQTYEQYF.

The chain uses TRBV18 and TRBJ2-5, with a possible D match to TRBD2 (6 bases). V was cut by 6 bases and J by 2 bases, with 13 bases left in between. Per germline, CDR1 KGHSH and CDR2 LQKENI. The CDR3 runs to 14 residues. The DNA of the CDR3 is TGTGCCAGCTCCCCCGCGGGGACTCAAGAGACCCAGTACTTC. Translating it yields CASSPAGTQETQYF.

The chain employs TRBV10-2 and TRBJ2-5; TRBD1 agrees at 8 bases. The J call could be wrong; TRBJ2-7 is a better fit for the DNA end. Germline lookup yields CDR1 WSHSY and CDR2 SAAADI. This CDR3 contains 11 residues. The CDR3 bases are TGCGCCACGGGACAGGCCTACGAGCAGTACTTC. Translation gives CATGQAYEQYF.

The V and J genes are TRBV7-6 and TRBJ2-7; D is possibly TRBD1 or TRBD2 (6 bases each). CDR1 and CDR2 from the germline V gene are SGHVS and FNYEAQ. The CDR3 contains 15 residues. Trimming pared 2 bases from V and 5 bases from J, leaving 16 bases between. CDR3 amino acids: CASSLIGGQIHEQYF. CDR3 DNA sequence: TGTGCCAGCAGCTTAATAGGGGGGCAAATCCACGAGCAGTACTTC. Variable domain in full (rest from reference TRBV7-6 and TRBJ2-7): GAGVSQSPRYKVTKRGQDVALRCDPISGHVSLYWYRQALGQGPEFLTYFNYEAQQDKSGLPNDRFSAERPEGSISTLTIQRTEQRDSAMYRCASSLIGGQIHEQYFGPGTRLTVT.

CDR3 region: CASSSRTANEQFF. For the CDR3, the DNA is TGTGCCAGCAGCTCCCGGACTGCGAATGAGCAGTTCTTC. The chain uses TRBV5-6 and TRBJ2-1; D is perhaps TRBD2 (5 bases). V gave up 3 bases and J gave up 7 bases, with 11 bases separating them. This CDR3 region has 13 residues. Germline V CDR1 and CDR2: SGHDT, YYEEEE.